Each of the 3 T cell receptor beta chains below was sequenced from the same sample in a study of human CD8 memory T cell subsets. UMI-labeled 5' RACE yielded the TCR beta libraries. MiXCR, applied by TCRdb to the 5' RACE reads, yields one record per CDR3 protein. Here the sample spans 8,300 or so distinct CDR3 sequences, about 3.8% being singletons. Sequenced sample: CD8+ T cells from PBMCs. These receptors all stem from a human donor in good health.

This clonotype turned up a few times. V gene TRBV5-1 combines with J gene TRBJ2-7; 8 bases map to TRBD1. Germline values: CDR1 SGHRS, CDR2 YFSETQ. The CDR3 contains 15 residues. Trimming removed 5 bases from V and 2 bases from J; junction bases left unmatched: 9. The chain's CDR3 is CASSLGTGAAYEQYF. In nucleotides, the CDR3 is TGCGCCAGCAGTCTAGGGACAGGCGCTGCCTACGAGCAGTACTTC.

This clonotype is judged medium-sized. This chain links TRBV19 with TRBJ1-5, with no clear D. V was clipped by 1 base and J by 4 bases, with 11 bases between them. From germline, CDR1 is LNHDA and CDR2 SQIVND (reference sequence). CDR3 size: 15 residues. This chain's CDR3 is CASSIGRRENQPQHF. CDR3 nucleotide sequence: TGTGCCAGTAGTATAGGCAGGCGGGAAAATCAGCCCCAGCATTTT.

By share of the sample, this clonotype is medium-sized. The J gene is TRBJ1-1, the V gene TRBV28; D is ambiguous. This CDR3 has 13 residues. The germline V gene has CDR1 MDHEN and CDR2 SYDVKM. Trimming removed 3 bases from V and 5 bases from J, with 10 bases in between. Here the CDR3 DNA reads TGTGCCAGCAGTTTTTTCCGAGGAACTGAAGCTTTCTTT. As protein: CASSFFRGTEAFF.